Listed below are T cell receptor beta chains from one sample, sequenced in a study of T-cell memory formation after mild COVID-19. TCRdb re-called the 5' RACE reads with MiXCR, one entry per CDR3 protein. The data contain about 190,000 distinct CDR3 sequences, about 10% of them singletons. Sequences were obtained from PBMCs or a T cell subset sorted from them (not recorded which). Receptors were obtained from a man younger than 30 who had mild COVID-19 (a few samples of this study predate the infection). Cell type and time point are not known. Both conserved end residues are part of each CDR3. D genes are given only for firm matches. A row's size may be missing; if present it is once, few, many or a size class.

.	.	TRBJ2-1	TRBV20-1	CSAHIRSSQGNEQFF	TGCAGTGCCCACATACGCTCCTCCCAGGGCAATGAGCAGTTCTTC
TRBD2	many	TRBJ2-5	TRBV5-1	CASRLAGEETQYF	TGCGCCAGCCGACTAGCGGGGGAAGAGACCCAGTACTTC
TRBD1	.	TRBJ1-2	TRBV12-3/TRBV12-4	CASSLRGQGAGGYTF	TGTGCCAGCAGTTTGAGAGGACAGGGGGCTGGGGGCTACACCTTC
.	.	TRBJ1-1	TRBV10-3	CATQGGATEAFF	TGTGCCACCCAAGGTGGGGCCACTGAAGCTTTCTTT
.	once	TRBJ1-1	TRBV7-2	CASSPQQEMNTEAFF	TGTGCCAGCAGCCCCCAACAAGAAATGAACACTGAAGCTTTCTTT
.	few	TRBJ2-5	TRBV7-9	CASSFDSPEAQYF	TGTGCCAGCAGCTTCGACAGCCCCGAGGCCCAGTACTTC
.	.	TRBJ1-1	TRBV28	CASSVDSEAFF	TGTGCCAGCAGTGTGGACAGTGAAGCTTTCTTT
TRBD2	few	TRBJ2-3	TRBV20-1	CSAHLGLAGGYRTDTQYF	TGCAGTGCCCACCTAGGACTAGCGGGGGGGTATCGCACAGATACGCAGTATTTT
.	.	TRBJ2-2	TRBV6-5	CASSSVDTANTGELFF	TGTGCCAGCAGTTCCGTCGACACAGCGAACACCGGGGAGCTGTTTTTT
TRBD2	few	TRBJ2-2	TRBV6-2/TRBV6-3	CASTPWSGGTGELFF	TGTGCCAGCACCCCTTGGAGCGGGGGCACCGGGGAGCTGTTTTTT
TRBD1	.	TRBJ1-4	TRBV7-9	CASSLETGGNEKLFF	TGTGCCAGCAGCTTAGAGACAGGGGGTAATGAAAAACTGTTTTTT
.	few	TRBJ1-3	TRBV6-2/TRBV6-3	CASRQNSGNTIYF	TGTGCCAGCAGACAGAACTCTGGAAACACCATATATTTT
.	many	TRBJ1-1	TRBV11-2	CASSNGPNTEAFF	TGTGCCAGCAGCAATGGGCCGAACACTGAAGCTTTCTTT
TRBD2	many	TRBJ2-2	TRBV6-2/TRBV6-3	CAGGLAGATGELFF	TGTGCCGGAGGACTAGCGGGGGCTACCGGGGAGCTGTTTTTT
TRBD2	.	TRBJ2-7	TRBV3-1	CASSQGGTSGYEQYF	TGTGCCAGCAGCCAAGGGGGGACTAGCGGCTACGAGCAGTACTTC
.	few	TRBJ1-2	TRBV6-5	CASSYSNSPRGFYGYTF	TGTGCCAGCAGTTACTCGAATAGTCCCAGGGGTTTTTATGGCTACACCTTC
.	few	TRBJ1-2	TRBV12-3/TRBV12-4	CASSLPGGSYTF	TGTGCCAGCAGTTTACCGGGTGGGAGCTACACCTTC
TRBD2	.	TRBJ2-1	TRBV12-3/TRBV12-4	CASSLRTSGYNEQFF	TGTGCCAGCAGTTTACGGACTAGCGGGTACAATGAGCAGTTCTTC
.	.	TRBJ1-2	TRBV6-2/TRBV6-3	CASSSTGRGYGYTF	TGTGCCAGCAGTTCGACAGGTCGTGGCTATGGCTACACCTTC
TRBD2	medium-sized	TRBJ2-7	TRBV7-9	CASSAPAGVGEQYF	TGTGCCAGCAGCGCCCCAGCGGGGGTCGGCGAGCAGTACTTC
TRBD1	.	TRBJ2-7	TRBV2	CASSEVGQGAGEQYF	TGTGCCAGCAGTGAGGTGGGTCAGGGGGCTGGCGAGCAGTACTTC
TRBD2	many	TRBJ2-1	TRBV7-2	CASSQATSGGALFF	TGTGCCAGCAGCCAGGCTACTAGCGGGGGGGCCCTGTTCTTC
.	few	TRBJ2-6	TRBV5-6	CASSLAQTSGANVLTF	TGTGCCAGCAGCTTGGCCCAAACCTCTGGGGCCAACGTCCTGACTTTC
TRBD1	.	TRBJ1-2	TRBV10-3	CAISASRGQNYGYTF	TGTGCCATCAGTGCGAGCAGGGGGCAGAACTATGGCTACACCTTC
.	few	TRBJ2-2	TRBV7-2	CASSFMGRGELFF	TGTGCCAGCAGCTTCATGGGGAGGGGGGAGCTGTTTTTT
.	.	TRBJ1-2	TRBV7-2	CASSQTLTGFGGYTF	TGTGCCAGCAGCCAAACCTTGACGGGGTTTGGAGGCTACACCTTC
TRBD1	few	TRBJ1-1	TRBV5-1	CASSITGENTEAFF	TGCGCCAGCAGCATAACAGGGGAGAACACTGAAGCTTTCTTT
.	many	TRBJ2-3	TRBV7-8	CASSPRAGRPTDTQYF	TGTGCCAGCAGCCCCAGGGCGGGCAGGCCCACAGATACGCAGTATTTT
.	few	TRBJ2-1	TRBV28	CASSSTLQGNEQFF	TGTGCCAGCAGTTCCACGCTTCAGGGAAATGAGCAGTTCTTC
.	few	TRBJ1-1	TRBV7-9	CASATEFGEAFF	TGTGCCAGCGCCACGGAGTTTGGTGAAGCTTTCTTT
.	many	TRBJ2-5	TRBV18	CASSPRVEETQYF	TGTGCCAGCTCACCCCGGGTCGAAGAGACCCAGTACTTC
TRBD2	few	TRBJ2-3	TRBV20-1	CSAVAGDTDTQYF	TGCAGTGCTGTAGCGGGAGACACAGATACGCAGTATTTT
.	.	TRBJ1-2	TRBV24-1	CATSDGALKGGYTF	TGTGCCACCAGTGACGGGGCCCTAAAAGGAGGCTACACCTTC
.	many	TRBJ2-7	TRBV5-1	CASSLDLTRSLAYEQYF	TGCGCCAGCAGCTTGGATCTGACTAGATCGCTAGCCTACGAGCAGTACTTC
TRBD2	few	TRBJ2-7	TRBV20-1	CSARGTSYYEQYF	TGCAGTGCTCGGGGGACTAGCTACTACGAGCAGTACTTC
.	.	TRBJ1-2	TRBV28	CASTPSGYGYTF	TGTGCCAGCACCCCCTCAGGGTATGGCTACACCTTC
TRBD2	few	TRBJ2-2	TRBV6-2/TRBV6-3	CASSYSSGGAGELFF	TGTGCCAGCAGTTACTCTAGCGGGGGGGCTGGAGAGCTGTTTTTT
TRBD1	few	TRBJ1-2	TRBV5-1	CASSPQGVNYGYTF	TGCGCCAGCAGTCCACAGGGGGTTAACTATGGCTACACCTTC
.	.	TRBJ2-3	TRBV19	CASSIGVTDTQYF	TGTGCCAGTAGTATTGGCGTCACAGATACGCAGTATTTT
.	few	TRBJ1-3	TRBV3-1	CASSQGLDSGNTIYF	TGTGCCAGCAGCCAAGGGCTAGACTCTGGAAACACCATATATTTT
.	few	TRBJ1-2	TRBV29-1	CSVGGNYGYTF	TGCAGCGTTGGCGGTAACTATGGCTACACCTTC
TRBD1	few	TRBJ1-1	TRBV5-4	CASSSVARDRVFLTNGAFF	TGTGCCAGCAGCTCTGTCGCCCGGGACAGGGTATTTCTCACGAATGGAGCTTTCTTT
.	.	TRBJ1-1	TRBV7-8	CASSVGVPKGDTEAFF	TGTGCCAGCTCCGTGGGAGTTCCCAAGGGGGACACTGAAGCTTTCTTT
.	.	TRBJ1-2	TRBV25-1	CASSDPNRAGYTF	TGTGCCAGCAGTGACCCGAACAGGGCCGGCTACACCTTC
.	.	TRBJ2-6	TRBV7-3	CASSRRDSGANVLTF	TGTGCCAGCAGCCGACGGGATTCTGGGGCCAACGTCCTGACTTTC
TRBD1	few	TRBJ2-5	TRBV5-1	CASSFGDRGSETQYF	TGCGCCAGCAGCTTCGGGGACAGGGGATCCGAGACCCAGTACTTC
TRBD2	many	TRBJ2-3	TRBV5-1	CASSSGIIAGAQYF	TGCGCCAGCAGCTCAGGGATTATAGCGGGGGCGCAGTATTTT